The 17 T cell receptor beta chains below all came from one sample that was sequenced in a study of glioma-infiltrating T cells. Using RNA template, CDR3s of TCR alpha and beta were amplified with iRepertoire arm-PCR. TCRdb reprocessed the multiplex PCR reads with MiXCR, giving one entry per CDR3 protein. The table shows 150,000 or so distinct CDR3 sequences, with around 40% occurring only once. Sequencing was carried out using glioma tissue, nonneoplastic brain tissue, or PBMCs (not recorded which). The receptor source for this set is a human donor with low-grade glioma or glioblastoma, undergoing nonglioma brain surgery, or in good health (not recorded which).

The chain employs TRBV10-3 and TRBJ1-3; D gene unclear. Germline assignment: CDR1 ENHRY and CDR2 SYGVKD. This CDR3 is 15 amino acids long. Trimming pared 2 bases from V and 5 bases from J, leaving 13 bases between. The CDR3 coding sequence is TGTGCCATCAGTGAGGGACCCGGTCTACGAAACACCATATATTTT. This translates into CAISEGPGLRNTIYF.

V gene TRBV15 combines with J gene TRBJ2-1; no reliable D call. CDR3 length equals 16 residues. Trimming took 0 bases from V and 4 from J, leaving 13 bases between them. The germline gives CDR1 LNHNV, CDR2 YYDKDF (reference sequence). CDR3 sequence (DNA): TGTGCCACCAGCAGAGACCCAGCCAACTCATACAATGAGCAGTTCTTC. Translation: CATSRDPANSYNEQFF.

The rearrangement joins TRBV6-1 to TRBJ2-1, with 9 positions matching TRBD2. Trimming took 8 bases from V and 4 from J; bases not matched to a gene: 9. Germline loops: CDR1 MNHNS, CDR2 SASEGT. This CDR3 comprises 15 residues. CDR3 DNA sequence: TGTGCCAGCCTTAAACTGACTAGCGGATACAATGAGCAGTTCTTC. It yields the protein CASLKLTSGYNEQFF.

The chain has TRBV6-2 or TRBV6-3 and TRBJ1-1; D is undetermined. The V gene's germline CDR1 is MNHEY and CDR2 SVGEGT. Trimming shortened V by 2 bases and J by 3 bases, and 22 bases separated the two germline ends. The CDR3 extends over 18 amino acids. CDR3 sequence (DNA): TGTGCCAGCAGTTACCCGTCGAGGGATCCACATCTTTACACTGAAGCTTTCTTT. Translation gives CASSYPSRDPHLYTEAFF.

V gene TRBV6-1 combines with J gene TRBJ2-7; D is undetermined. V dropped 6 bases and J dropped 4 bases, with 16 bases sitting between them. The CDR3 has 14 amino acids. CDR1 is MNHNS, CDR2 SASEGT, per germline. The CDR3 reads CASSSTQISYEQYF. CDR3 DNA sequence: TGTGCCAGCAGCTCGACCCAAATCAGTTACGAGCAGTACTTC.

This clonotype showed up just a few times. V usage is TRBV6-1 and J usage is TRBJ2-3; TRBD1 is a possible D gene (6 bases). Germline V CDR1 and CDR2: MNHNS, SASEGT. The CDR3 is 14 amino acids. Trimming shortened V by 5 bases and J by 1 base, and 10 bases separated the two germline ends. The CDR3 DNA reads as TGTGCCAGCAGTTGGACAGACCGCACAGATACGCAGTATTTT. It codes for CASSWTDRTDTQYF.

The V call is TRBV6-5, the J call TRBJ2-7; D may correspond to TRBD1 or TRBD2 (5 bases each). The CDR3 loop spans 14 amino acids. Trimming cost V 3 bases and J 6 bases, with 15 bases left between them. The germline V gene encodes CDR1 MNHEY and CDR2 SVGAGI. The CDR3 spells CASSYGTQTCEQYF. DNA for the CDR3: TGTGCCAGCAGTTATGGGACGCAAACCTGCGAGCAGTACTTC.

The chain recombines TRBV6-6 with TRBJ2-3; tentative D call: TRBD2 (5 bases). This CDR3 contains 15 residues. Looked up from germline, CDR1 is MNHNY and CDR2 is SVGAGI (reference sequence). Trimming removed 2 bases at V and 6 bases at J, with 15 bases between. CDR3 in DNA: TGTGCCAGCAGTTACCGGGGAGCCCCTATCGATACGCAGTATTTT. It encodes CASSYRGAPIDTQYF.

V and J are TRBV29-1 and TRBJ2-5; no clear D. Trimming cost V 6 bases and J 7 bases, with 9 bases left between them. The germline CDR1 and CDR2 sequences are SQVTM and ANQGSEA. The CDR3 runs 10 residues. CDR3 region: CSVTSATQYF. For the CDR3, the DNA is TGCAGCGTAACATCGGCGACCCAGTACTTC.

The CDR3 sequence is CASSGGGAAQETQYF. The CDR3 nucleotides are TGTGCCAGTTCGGGCGGGGGGGCCGCGCAAGAGACCCAGTACTTC. The chain is built from TRBV19 and TRBJ2-5, with 9 bases identical to TRBD2. V gave up 8 bases and J gave up 2 bases; unmatched junction bases: 9. The germline V gene has CDR1 LNHDA and CDR2 SQIVND (reference sequence). The CDR3 totals 15 residues. Complete variable domain (other parts from reference TRBV19 and TRBJ2-5): DGGITQSPKYLFRKEGQNVTLSCEQNLNHDAMYWYRQDPGQGLRLIYYSQIVNDFQKGDIAEGYSVSREKKESFPLTVTSAQKNPTAFYLCASSGGGAAQETQYFGPGTRLLVL.

CDR3 in amino acids: CASSLAGYSNQPQHF. CDR3 coding DNA: TGTGCCAGCAGTTTAGCAGGTTATAGCAATCAGCCCCAGCATTTT. The V gene is TRBV28, the J gene TRBJ1-5; no firm D call. Trimming left V 2 bases short and J 0 bases short, with 8 bases between. Germline V lookup: CDR1 MDHEN, CDR2 SYDVKM. The CDR3 totals 15 residues. Looking up the rest from reference TRBV28 and TRBJ1-5 gives the full variable domain: DVKVTQSSRYLVKRTGEKVFLECVQDMDHENMFWYRQDPGLGLRLIYFSYDVKMKEKGDIPEGYSVSREKKERFSLILESASTNQTSMYLCASSLAGYSNQPQHFGDGTRLSIL.

This clonotype was seen a handful of times. This chain uses TRBV6-1 with TRBJ2-2, with 8 bases aligning to TRBD2. CDR3 length: 18 residues. CDR1 and CDR2 from the germline V gene are MNHNS and SASEGT. The V segment lost 4 bases and the J segment 0 bases; nucleotides outside the gene matches: 10. The CDR3 loop is CASSGASGLSANTGELFF. DNA of the CDR3: TGTGCCAGCAGTGGGGCTAGCGGGCTTTCCGCGAACACCGGGGAGCTGTTTTTT.

The chain recombines TRBV6-5 with TRBJ1-3; a weak D match, TRBD1 (5 bases). Trimming took off 6 bases at V and 0 bases at J, with 9 bases between the two ends. The CDR3 runs 14 residues. CDR1 is MNHEY, CDR2 SVGAGI, per germline. For the CDR3, the DNA is TGTGCCAGCAGGGGGGACGACTCTGGAAACACCATATATTTT. The encoded protein is CASRGDDSGNTIYF.

This clonotype has only a few counts. The chain is built from TRBV19 and TRBJ2-7, with D possibly called TRBD1 or TRBD2 (6 bases each). This CDR3 comprises 14 residues. In germline, CDR1 is LNHDA, CDR2 SQIVND (reference sequence). V lost 5 bases, J lost 7 bases, and 18 bases lay in between. This CDR3 reads CASSEGGPSGEQYF. In DNA form, the CDR3 reads TGTGCCAGTAGTGAAGGGGGGCCCTCAGGGGAGCAGTACTTC.

A few counts support this clonotype. The rearrangement links TRBV10-3 to TRBJ2-3, with TRBD2 matching 11 bases. The CDR3 runs 17 residues. V lost 0 bases, J lost 2 bases, and 4 bases stayed unmatched. CDR1 and CDR2 from the germline V gene are ENHRY and SYGVKD. CDR3 coding DNA: TGTGCCATCAGTGAGTCTTCGACTAGCGGGACCACAGATACGCAGTATTTT. As protein: CAISESSTSGTTDTQYF.

CDR3 DNA sequence: TGCAGCGTTGGGGAGACAGGGGGTTCCACTGAAGCTTTCTTT. It yields the protein CSVGETGGSTEAFF. The rearrangement links TRBV29-1 to TRBJ1-1; 9 bases fit TRBD1. The CDR3 sequence is 14 residues long. CDR1 is SQVTM, CDR2 ANQGSEA, per germline. Trimming removed 4 bases from V and 4 bases from J; junction bases left unmatched: 7.

J is TRBJ2-1 and V is TRBV27; no clear D gene. V shed 7 bases and J shed 6 bases, with 13 bases lying between them. Germline CDR1 and CDR2: MNHEY and SMNVEV (reference sequence). The CDR3 consists of 13 residues. Written as DNA, the CDR3 is TGTGCCAGCAATCCCTCGTGGAGCAATGAGCAGTTCTTC. Translating it yields CASNPSWSNEQFF.